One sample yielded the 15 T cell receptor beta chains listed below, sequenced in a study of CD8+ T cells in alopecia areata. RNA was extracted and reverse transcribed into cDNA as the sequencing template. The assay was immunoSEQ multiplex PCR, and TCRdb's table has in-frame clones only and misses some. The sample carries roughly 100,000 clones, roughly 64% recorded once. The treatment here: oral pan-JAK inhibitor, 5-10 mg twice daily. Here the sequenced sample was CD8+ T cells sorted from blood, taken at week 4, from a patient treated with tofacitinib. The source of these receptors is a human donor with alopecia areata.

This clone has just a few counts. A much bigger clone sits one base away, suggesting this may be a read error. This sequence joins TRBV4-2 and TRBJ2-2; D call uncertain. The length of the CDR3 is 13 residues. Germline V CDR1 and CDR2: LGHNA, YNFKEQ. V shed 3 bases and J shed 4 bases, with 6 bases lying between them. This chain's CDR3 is CASSQTTTGELFF. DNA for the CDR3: TGTGCCAGCAGCCAGACGACCACCGGGGAGCTGTTTTTT.

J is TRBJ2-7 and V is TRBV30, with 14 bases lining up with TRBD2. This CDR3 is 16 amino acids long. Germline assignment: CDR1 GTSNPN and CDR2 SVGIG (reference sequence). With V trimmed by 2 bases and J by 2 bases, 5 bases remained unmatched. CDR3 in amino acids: CAWSPEGLAGAYEQYF. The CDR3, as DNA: TGTGCCTGGAGTCCCGAGGGACTAGCGGGGGCCTACGAGCAGTACTTC.

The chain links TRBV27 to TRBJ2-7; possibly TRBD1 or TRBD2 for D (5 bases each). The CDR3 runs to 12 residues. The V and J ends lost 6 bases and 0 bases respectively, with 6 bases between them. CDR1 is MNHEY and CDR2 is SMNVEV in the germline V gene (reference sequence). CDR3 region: CASSGTSYEQYF. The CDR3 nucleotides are TGTGCCAGCAGCGGGACCTCCTACGAGCAGTACTTC.

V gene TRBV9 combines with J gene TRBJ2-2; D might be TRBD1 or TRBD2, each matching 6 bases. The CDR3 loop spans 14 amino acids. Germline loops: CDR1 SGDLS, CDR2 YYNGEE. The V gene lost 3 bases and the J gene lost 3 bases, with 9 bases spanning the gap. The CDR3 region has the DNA TGTGCCAGCAGCGAAGGGGGGTACACCGGGGAGCTGTTTTTT. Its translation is CASSEGGYTGELFF.

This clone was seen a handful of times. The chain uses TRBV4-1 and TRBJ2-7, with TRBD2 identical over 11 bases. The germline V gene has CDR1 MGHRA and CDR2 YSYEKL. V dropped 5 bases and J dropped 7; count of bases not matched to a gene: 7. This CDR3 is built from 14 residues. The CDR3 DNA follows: TGCGCCAGCAGCGGGATAGCGGGAGGGGAAGAGCAGTACTTC. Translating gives CASSGIAGGEEQYF.

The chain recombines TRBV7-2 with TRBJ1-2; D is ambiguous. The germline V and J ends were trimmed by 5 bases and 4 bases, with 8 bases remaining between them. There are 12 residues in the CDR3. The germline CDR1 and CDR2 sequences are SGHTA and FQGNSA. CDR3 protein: CASSLDGYGYTF. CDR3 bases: TGTGCCAGCAGCCTGGACGGCTATGGCTACACCTTC.

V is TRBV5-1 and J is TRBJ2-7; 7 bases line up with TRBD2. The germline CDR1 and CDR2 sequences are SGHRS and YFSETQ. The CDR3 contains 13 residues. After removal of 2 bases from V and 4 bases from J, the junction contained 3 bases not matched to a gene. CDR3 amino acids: CASSFGGTYEQYF. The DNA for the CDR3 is TGCGCCAGCAGCTTCGGGGGGACGTACGAGCAGTACTTC.

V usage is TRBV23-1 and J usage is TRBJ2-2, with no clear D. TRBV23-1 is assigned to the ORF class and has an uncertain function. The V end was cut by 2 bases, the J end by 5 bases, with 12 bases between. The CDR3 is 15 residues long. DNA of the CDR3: TGCGCCAGCAGTCAAGGGGAAGTTCCAACCGGGGAGCTGTTTTTT. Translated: CASSQGEVPTGELFF.

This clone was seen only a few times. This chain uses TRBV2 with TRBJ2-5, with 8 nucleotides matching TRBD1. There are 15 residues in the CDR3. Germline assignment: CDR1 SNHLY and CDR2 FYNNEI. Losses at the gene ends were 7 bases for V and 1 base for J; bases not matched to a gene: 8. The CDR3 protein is CASNPEQGAQETQYF. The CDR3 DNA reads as TGTGCCAGCAACCCCGAGCAGGGGGCCCAAGAGACCCAGTACTTC.

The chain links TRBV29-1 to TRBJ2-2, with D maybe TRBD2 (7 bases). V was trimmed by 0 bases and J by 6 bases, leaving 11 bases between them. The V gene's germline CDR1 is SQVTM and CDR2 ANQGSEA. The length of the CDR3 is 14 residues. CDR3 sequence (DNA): TGCAGCGTTGAAGACGGGAGGACAGCCGGGGAGCTGTTTTTT. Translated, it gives CSVEDGRTAGELFF.

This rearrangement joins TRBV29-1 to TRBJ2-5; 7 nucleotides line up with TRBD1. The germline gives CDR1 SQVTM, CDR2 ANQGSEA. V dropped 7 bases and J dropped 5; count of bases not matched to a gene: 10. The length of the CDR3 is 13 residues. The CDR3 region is CSALPGTAETQYF. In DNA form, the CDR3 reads TGCAGCGCCCTTCCCGGGACAGCGGAGACCCAGTACTTC.

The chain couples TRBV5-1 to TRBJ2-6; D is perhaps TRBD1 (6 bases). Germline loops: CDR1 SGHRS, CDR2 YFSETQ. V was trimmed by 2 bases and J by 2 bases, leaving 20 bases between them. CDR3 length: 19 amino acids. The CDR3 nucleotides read TGCGCCAGCAGCTTTTCCGGACAGTCTTGGAGGACTGGGGCCAACGTCCTGACTTTC. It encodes CASSFSGQSWRTGANVLTF.

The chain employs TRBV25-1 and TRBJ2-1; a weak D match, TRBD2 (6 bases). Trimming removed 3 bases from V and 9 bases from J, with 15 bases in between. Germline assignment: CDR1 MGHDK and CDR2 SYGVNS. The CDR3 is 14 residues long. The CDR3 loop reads CASSDLGDSGEQFF. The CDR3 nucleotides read TGTGCCAGCAGTGATTTGGGGGACTCCGGTGAGCAGTTCTTC.

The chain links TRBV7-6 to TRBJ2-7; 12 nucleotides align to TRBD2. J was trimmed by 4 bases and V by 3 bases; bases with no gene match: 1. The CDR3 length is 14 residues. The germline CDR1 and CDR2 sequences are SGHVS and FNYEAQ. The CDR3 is CASSFGLAGYEQYF. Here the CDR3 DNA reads TGTGCCAGCAGCTTCGGACTAGCGGGGTACGAGCAGTACTTC.

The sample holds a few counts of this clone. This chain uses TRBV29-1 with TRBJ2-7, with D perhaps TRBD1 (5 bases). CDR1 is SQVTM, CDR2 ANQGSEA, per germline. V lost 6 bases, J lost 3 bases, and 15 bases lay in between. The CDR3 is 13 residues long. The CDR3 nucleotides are TGCAGCGTCCAGGGCTTAGCCAGCTACGAGCAGTACTTC. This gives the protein CSVQGLASYEQYF.